What follows are 19 T cell receptor beta chains derived from one specimen sequenced in a study of blood T cells in healthy people across ages. Together with a sample-barcoded 5' primer, a J-beta primer mix was included in a second PCR lasting roughly 6 to 12 cycles. TCRdb re-called the 5' RACE reads with MiXCR, one entry per CDR3 protein. The sample records more than 650,000 distinct CDR3 sequences, approximately 21% being singletons. The specimen was blood. These receptor sequences come from a man aged 65 to 85 in good health.

This clonotype is a singleton in its sample. The chain combines TRBV29-1 with TRBJ1-1; the D gene is possibly TRBD1 (6 bases). CDR1 SQVTM and CDR2 ANQGSEA come from the germline V gene. This CDR3 comprises 11 residues. Trimming removed 4 bases from V and 7 bases from J, with 10 bases in between. The CDR3 nucleotides are TGCAGCGTTGGGGGGGCGGGTGAAGCTTTCTTT. Translated: CSVGGAGEAFF. Full variable domain (outside the CDR3, taken from reference TRBV29-1 and TRBJ1-1): SAVISQKPSRDICQRGTSLTIQCQVDSQVTMMFWYRQQPGQSLTLIATANQGSEATYESGFVIDKFPISRPNLTFSTLTVSNMSPEDSSIYLCSVGGAGEAFFGQGTRLTVV.

The rearrangement links TRBV15 to TRBJ1-4; possibly TRBD1 for D (6 bases). Germline loops: CDR1 LNHNV, CDR2 YYDKDF (reference sequence). Deletions cut 0 bases from V and 5 bases from J, with 10 bases between. The CDR3 runs to 15 residues. CDR3 amino acids: CATSRDSGVNEKLFF. In DNA, the CDR3 is TGTGCCACCAGCAGAGATTCAGGGGTAAATGAAAAACTGTTTTTT.

This chain joins TRBV9 and TRBJ2-1; tentative D call: TRBD2 (5 bases). The CDR3 has 13 residues. With 4 bases removed from V and 5 bases from J, the gap between germline ends came to 10 bases. Per germline, CDR1 SGDLS and CDR2 YYNGEE. Written as DNA, the CDR3 is TGTGCCAGCAGCACCGGACTCGACAATGAGCAGTTCTTC. This sequence encodes CASSTGLDNEQFF.

This clonotype was seen only a few times. V is TRBV7-2 and J is TRBJ2-5, with 8 bases matching TRBD2. This CDR3 region has 15 residues. After removal of 2 bases from V and 5 bases from J, the junction contained 7 bases not matched to a gene. CDR1 is SGHTA, CDR2 FQGNSA, per germline. CDR3: CASSLMGTSGETQYF. As DNA, the CDR3 is TGTGCCAGCAGCTTAATGGGGACTAGTGGGGAGACCCAGTACTTC.

The chain combines TRBV5-1 with TRBJ1-4, with unresolved D. The CDR3 runs 15 residues. V was shortened by 0 bases and J by 0 bases, with 6 bases between the two germline ends. Germline V lookup: CDR1 SGHRS, CDR2 YFSETQ. CDR3 protein: CASSLVGSTNEKLFF. The CDR3 coding sequence is TGCGCCAGCAGCTTGGTGGGGTCAACTAATGAAAAACTGTTTTTT.

The V gene is TRBV6-5, the J gene TRBJ2-2; D may be TRBD2 (5 bases). Germline lookup yields CDR1 MNHEY and CDR2 SVGAGI. The CDR3 has 17 amino acids. Trimming cost V 1 base and J 5 bases, with 17 bases left between them. DNA for the CDR3: TGTGCCAGCAGTTACTTCACCGGGAAGGGTAGTACCGGGGAGCTGTTTTTT. Translated, it gives CASSYFTGKGSTGELFF.

This clonotype came up once. J is TRBJ1-2 and V is TRBV6-6, with TRBD1 identical over 8 bases. In germline, CDR1 is MNHNY, CDR2 SVGAGI (reference sequence). The CDR3 runs 15 residues. J was trimmed by 2 bases and V by 5 bases; bases with no gene match: 7. The CDR3 region is CASSQRDRSNYGYTF. DNA of the CDR3: TGTGCCAGCAGTCAGCGGGACAGGTCCAACTATGGCTACACCTTC.

This sequence joins TRBV12-5 and TRBJ2-4, with 7 bases aligning to TRBD1. Trimming removed 6 bases from V and 1 base from J; junction bases left unmatched: 6. There are 15 residues in the CDR3. Germline V gene lookup returns CDR1 LGHNT and CDR2 FRNRAP. The CDR3 DNA sequence: TGTGCTAGTGGGGCTACGGACAGGGCCAAAAACATTCAGTACTTC. Amino acids: CASGATDRAKNIQYF.

V gene TRBV5-1 combines with J gene TRBJ1-4, with no clear D. Germline CDR1 SGHRS, CDR2 YFSETQ. Trimming cost V 0 bases and J 10 bases, with 19 bases left between them. CDR3 length equals 16 residues. The CDR3 spells CASSLGGTEVVGKLFF. CDR3 bases: TGCGCCAGCAGCTTGGGGGGAACCGAAGTTGTTGGAAAACTGTTTTTT.

The chain links TRBV7-9 to TRBJ2-5; D gene unclear. Trimming took off 5 bases at V and 5 bases at J, with 12 bases between the two ends. Germline lookup yields CDR1 SEHNR and CDR2 FQNEAQ (reference sequence). The length of the CDR3 is 13 residues. The CDR3 reads CASSPRLEETQYF. The CDR3 DNA reads as TGTGCCAGCAGCCCCCGGCTGGAGGAGACCCAGTACTTC.

This clonotype was counted a single time. This CDR3 reads CASLLDPSGNTIYF. CDR3 coding DNA: TGTGCCAGCCTTCTTGATCCCTCTGGAAACACCATATATTTT. The chain combines TRBV18 with TRBJ1-3; no clear D gene. The germline CDR1 and CDR2 sequences are KGHSH and LQKENI. The CDR3 spans 14 residues. V was trimmed by 8 bases and J by 0 bases, leaving 11 bases between them.

A few counts support this clonotype. This rearrangement joins TRBV12-3 or TRBV12-4 to TRBJ2-1; D is ambiguous. V was cut by 7 bases and J by 4 bases, with 17 bases left in between. The CDR3 runs to 15 residues. In DNA form, the CDR3 reads TGTGCCAGCACCCAGGAGCTAGTGGTGTACAATGAGCAGTTCTTC. Translation gives CASTQELVVYNEQFF.

This clonotype has only a few counts. Possible read error: a much larger clone is one base away. The rearrangement uses TRBV20-1 and TRBJ2-6; D is perhaps TRBD1 (6 bases). Per germline, CDR1 DFQATT and CDR2 SNEGSKA (reference sequence). Trimming removed 5 bases at V and 0 bases at J, with 11 bases between. The CDR3 sequence is 15 residues long. The CDR3 here is CSAPQGSSGANVLTF. CDR3 in DNA: TGCAGTGCTCCTCAGGGGAGCTCTGGGGCCAACGTCCTGACTTTC.

The chain recombines TRBV18 with TRBJ2-5; 9 bases are shared with TRBD2. Germline assignment: CDR1 KGHSH and CDR2 LQKENI. The CDR3 consists of 14 residues. The J segment lost 4 bases and the V segment lost 2 bases, leaving 2 bases of the junction unmatched. For the CDR3, the DNA is TGTGCCAGCTCACCAGGACTAGCGCCAGAGACCCAGTACTTC. Translation: CASSPGLAPETQYF.

This rearrangement joins TRBV3-1 to TRBJ2-6; no clear D gene. The CDR3 loop spans 18 amino acids. Trimming left V 0 bases short and J 4 bases short, with 16 bases between. Germline CDR1 is LGHDT and CDR2 is YNNKEL (reference sequence). Written as DNA, the CDR3 is TGTGCCAGCAGCCAAGAAGTTGGCTCCAAGGCCGGGGCCAACGTCCTGACTTTC. It translates to CASSQEVGSKAGANVLTF.

V gene TRBV2 combines with J gene TRBJ1-2; 7 bases are a match to TRBD1. V was clipped by 7 bases and J by 5 bases; unmatched bases: 7. This CDR3 region has 13 residues. The germline gives CDR1 SNHLY, CDR2 FYNNEI. The CDR3 DNA sequence: TGTGCCAGCAAGGAGACAGGGCTGTATGGCTACACCTTC. It is translated as CASKETGLYGYTF.

V and J are TRBV12-3 or TRBV12-4 and TRBJ2-3; 9 nucleotides agree with TRBD1. After removal of 6 bases from V and 3 bases from J, the junction contained 10 bases not matched to a gene. The CDR3 length is 16 residues. The CDR3 nucleotides read TGTGCCAGCAGAGCAGGAAGACAGGGGGGAACAGATACGCAGTATTTT. Its protein product is CASRAGRQGGTDTQYF.

This clonotype was found a few times. This chain joins TRBV25-1 and TRBJ2-7; no reliable D call. The CDR3 is 11 residues long. Germline CDR1 and CDR2: MGHDK and SYGVNS. Trimming left V 5 bases short and J 7 bases short, with 9 bases between. CDR3 sequence reads: CASSRYMEQYF. The DNA of the CDR3 is TGTGCCAGCAGTCGATACATGGAGCAGTACTTC.

The sample holds a few counts of this clonotype. This CDR3 is CASSLPGGSGETQYF. The CDR3 DNA sequence: TGTGCCAGTAGTTTACCAGGGGGCTCTGGGGAGACCCAGTACTTC. V is TRBV19 and J is TRBJ2-5; 8 bases match TRBD1. The CDR3 is made up of 15 amino acids. V shed 5 bases and J 5 bases; nucleotides not matched to a gene: 10. The V gene's germline CDR1 is LNHDA and CDR2 SQIVND (reference sequence).